Sequencing of this TCR beta chain was carried out in a study of blood T cell repertoires in COVID-19. For the study at large: Material from acute and convalescent COVID-19 was sourced from the United States, Italy and Spain. PBMCs, B-cell-depleted T cells, or T cells provided the cDNA or gDNA that made up the material.

The V end lost 5 bases, the J end lost 2 bases, and 7 bases lay between the germline ends. The CDR3 covers 12 residues. CDR1 and CDR2 from the germline V gene are PRHDT and FYEKMQ (reference sequence). Methods used by the authors: Reference gene primer amplification yielded estimated nucleated cell counts. Repertoires were generated with immunoSEQ multiplex PCR, while TCRdb's copy carries only in-frame clones and drops some. The DNA gave D and trimming, while V, J and clone size come from that table. This table holds over 85,000 clones, around 80% found once. The specimen was peripheral blood. The chain carries TRBV13 and TRBJ2-7; D is unresolved. This receptor was identified in a man aged 55-75 years with acute or convalescent COVID-19. The CDR3 sequence is CASSLTPYEQYV. The CDR3 DNA is TGTGCCAGCAGCCTTACACCCTACGAGCAGTACGTC.